This T cell receptor (beta chain) was identified during a study of T cell responses to AZD1222 COVID-19 vaccine. Study conclusions and caveats: Spike regions recognized by vaccine-associated CD4 TCRs spanned the protein, led by 160-218 and 743-854. In a largely white British group with more females than males, clonal diversity was possibly underestimated.

Germline V gene sequence: CDR1 MNHEY, CDR2 SMNVEV (reference sequence). J gave up 11 bases and V 8 bases, and 10 bases lay outside the gene matches. This CDR3 comprises 13 residues. This clone was seen a handful of times. Its cognate antigen is unknown. Only in-frame clones appear in the TCRdb table, and some are missing; sequencing was by immunoSEQ multiplex PCR. The sample holds roughly 120,000 clones, around 92% seen once. Sample: peripheral blood, taken on day 0 of AZD1222 vaccination. The receptor's source is an adult in good health. The V and J genes are TRBV27 and TRBJ1-4, with TRBD1 matching over 8 bases. The CDR3 nucleotides are TGTGCCAGCGCGGACAGGGTTCGGTGGAAACTGTTTTTT. It codes for CASADRVRWKLFF. Full variable domain (rest looked up from reference TRBV27 and TRBJ1-4): EAQVTQNPRYLITVTGKKLTVTCSQNMNHEYMSWYRQDPGLGLRQIYYSMNVEVTDKGDVPEGYKVSRKEKRNFPLILESPSPNQTSLYFCASADRVRWKLFFGSGTQLSVL.